This TCR beta chain was profiled in a study of identical twins. Each CDR3 protein gets one entry after TCRdb re-called the 5' RACE reads with MiXCR. The sample shows hundreds of thousands of distinct CDR3 sequences, 18% of them seen only once. A word on this clonotype: Its specificity is unknown.

General observations from the study: Compared with models, monozygotic twins showed more out-of-frame TCR alpha sharing. Twin-shared out-of-frame alpha sequences were enriched for low generation probability. Interpretation of the results relied on cross-sectional statistical analysis and not on following the same donors.

This sample was shared with a second study, whose subject was T cells expressing NK-cell markers. This second study says: The TCR beta repertoires originated in sorted CD3+CD56+NKG2C+, CD3+CD56+NKG2C- and CD3+CD56-NKG2C+ T cells.

The receptor's source is a woman between 18 and 29 years old in good health. The sequenced sample was PBMCs.

The DNA for the CDR3 is TGCGCCAGCAGTCAATCCCGGGGGCAGGGTTCACCCCTCCACTTT. Translated: CASSQSRGQGSPLHF. V is TRBV23-1 and J is TRBJ1-6, with D possibly being TRBD1 (6 bases). TRBV23-1 is an ORF for which the function is uncertain. V lost 0 bases to trimming and J lost 9 bases, with 12 bases between them. The CDR3 has 15 amino acids.